These T cell receptor beta chains were read from a single sample in a study of control samples from healthy donors and cancer patients. Some clones are missing from TCRdb's copy, which holds only in-frame ones; the method was immunoSEQ multiplex PCR. This table has 75,000 to 90,000 clones, over 65% appearing once. Sample: blood. The source is a woman aged 40-49 years in good health. The CDR3 runs from the conserved cysteine through the conserved F or W. The D gene is left open where the match is weak. Size is omitted from some rows. Given values are once, few, many or a class for expanded clones.

clone_size,v_call,d_call,j_call,cdr3_aa,cdr3_nt
.,TRBV12-3/TRBV12-4,.,TRBJ2-7,CASSFSGADEQYF,TGTGCCAGCAGTTTTTCGGGGGCCGACGAGCAGTACTTC
.,TRBV19,.,TRBJ2-7,CASSMFPFSSYEQYF,TGTGCCAGTAGTATGTTTCCCTTCAGCTCCTACGAGCAGTACTTC
.,TRBV6-5,TRBD1,TRBJ1-5,CASTRQGDQPQHF,TGTGCCAGCACCCGACAGGGTGACCAGCCCCAGCATTTT
.,TRBV3-1/TRBV3-2,.,TRBJ1-1,CASSQGSTGTEAFF,TGTGCCAGCAGCCAAGGTTCGACGGGGACTGAAGCTTTCTTT
.,TRBV19,TRBD1,TRBJ2-3,CASSRGQEGDTQYF,TGTGCCAGTAGCCGGGGACAGGAGGGAGATACGCAGTATTTT
.,TRBV19,TRBD1,TRBJ1-5,CASSIGTGGNQPQHF,TGTGCCAGTAGTATAGGGACAGGGGGCAATCAGCCCCAGCATTTT
once,TRBV6-2/TRBV6-3,.,TRBJ2-7,CASSYPGLYEQYF,TGTGCCAGCAGTTACCCTGGACTCTACGAGCAGTACTTC
.,TRBV7-2,TRBD1,TRBJ2-7,CASSPRTGGGEQYF,TGTGCCAGCAGCCCCAGGACAGGGGGGGGCGAGCAGTACTTC
.,TRBV7-2,TRBD1,TRBJ1-4,CATTTGGNEKLFF,TGTGCGACAACTACAGGGGGAAATGAAAAACTGTTTTTT
.,TRBV7-3,.,TRBJ2-5,CASSLSAGAGETQYF,TGTGCCAGCAGCTTATCGGCGGGGGCGGGCGAGACCCAGTACTTC
.,TRBV5-1,.,TRBJ1-1,CASSFDGSEAFF,TGCGCCAGCAGCTTCGACGGATCTGAAGCTTTCTTT
.,TRBV7-8,TRBD1,TRBJ1-5,CASSPAGTGAGDQPQHF,TGTGCCAGCAGCCCAGCTGGGACAGGCGCCGGGGATCAGCCCCAGCATTTT
.,TRBV25-1,.,TRBJ2-3,CASSDGAESTDTQYF,TGTGCCAGCAGTGATGGGGCGGAGAGCACAGATACGCAGTATTTT
once,TRBV30,TRBD1,TRBJ1-1,CAWNRGANTEAFF,TGTGCCTGGAACAGGGGAGCGAACACTGAAGCTTTCTTT
few,TRBV4-3,.,TRBJ2-2,CASSLQQGRSTGELFF,TGCGCCAGCAGCCTACAACAAGGGAGGAGCACCGGGGAGCTGTTTTTT
.,TRBV7-8,.,TRBJ2-1,CASSSRGSRFEQFF,TGTGCCAGCAGCTCCAGGGGAAGTAGGTTTGAGCAGTTCTTC
.,TRBV29-1,.,TRBJ1-6,CSVREDSSFNSPLHF,TGCAGCGTCCGTGAGGATTCCAGTTTTAATTCACCCCTCCACTTT
.,TRBV7-9,TRBD2,TRBJ2-2,CASSLAGLAGAANTGELFF,TGTGCCAGCAGCTTAGCGGGACTAGCGGGGGCCGCGAACACCGGGGAGCTGTTTTTT
.,TRBV4-3,TRBD1,TRBJ1-2,CASSRSTGGDGYTF,TGCGCCAGCAGCCGGAGCACAGGGGGCGATGGCTACACCTTC
.,TRBV24-1,.,TRBJ2-3,CATQRGENRGATDTQYF,TGTGCCACACAAAGAGGGGAGAATAGGGGGGCTACAGATACGCAGTATTTT
.,TRBV9,.,TRBJ1-3,CASSVELGVDSGNTIYF,TGTGCCAGCAGCGTAGAATTAGGGGTGGACTCTGGAAACACCATATATTTT
.,TRBV5-6,.,TRBJ2-6,CASSTHSSGANVLTF,TGTGCCAGCAGCACACACAGCTCTGGGGCCAACGTCCTGACTTTC
.,TRBV24-1,TRBD1,TRBJ2-1,CATSDLSDRGYGEQFF,TGTGCCACCAGTGATTTGTCCGACAGGGGGTATGGTGAGCAGTTCTTC
.,TRBV11-3,.,TRBJ2-3,CASTQGGTDTQYF,TGTGCCAGTACCCAAGGGGGCACAGATACGCAGTATTTT
.,TRBV19,TRBD2,TRBJ2-7,CASSRGAGASYEQYF,TGTGCCAGTAGTAGAGGAGCGGGGGCCTCCTACGAGCAGTACTTC
.,TRBV5-4,.,TRBJ2-2,CAHGKKREANTGELFF,TGTGCCCACGGGAAAAAACGGGAAGCGAACACCGGGGAGCTGTTTTTT
.,TRBV6-6,TRBD2,TRBJ2-7,CASSVGLAGKTYEQYF,TGTGCCAGCAGTGTAGGACTAGCGGGTAAGACCTACGAGCAGTACTTC
once,TRBV27,.,TRBJ2-1,CASSLSGGTNEQFF,TGTGCCAGCAGTTTATCCGGGGGAACTAATGAGCAGTTCTTC
.,TRBV29-1,TRBD1,TRBJ2-2,CSVPGQGGFNTGELFF,TGCAGCGTCCCCGGACAGGGGGGATTTAACACCGGGGAGCTGTTTTTT
.,TRBV5-4,TRBD1,TRBJ1-3,CASRSDRGDSGNTIYF,TGTGCCAGCAGGTCGGACAGGGGAGACTCTGGAAACACCATATATTTT
.,TRBV19,.,TRBJ2-7,CASSIGGRIYEQYF,TGTGCCAGTAGTATAGGGGGCAGGATCTACGAGCAGTACTTC
.,TRBV7-2,TRBD1,TRBJ2-5,CASSLDRGQETQYF,TGTGCCAGCAGCTTAGACAGGGGGCAAGAGACCCAGTACTTC
.,TRBV5-1,TRBD1,TRBJ2-1,CASSLAPGGHNEQFF,TGCGCCAGCAGCTTGGCCCCAGGGGGCCACAATGAGCAGTTCTTC
.,TRBV10-1,TRBD2,TRBJ2-3,CASGGVLARVDTQYF,TGCGCCAGTGGGGGGGTCCTAGCGCGGGTGGATACGCAGTATTTT
.,TRBV21-1,.,TRBJ1-2,CASTPGGPGGYTF,TGTGCCAGCACCCCGGGGGGGCCGGGTGGCTACACCTTC
.,TRBV6-5,.,TRBJ2-4,CASSLGADIQYF,TGTGCCAGCAGCCTAGGGGCCGACATTCAGTACTTC
.,TRBV6-4,.,TRBJ1-2,CASRNNYGYTF,TGTGCCAGCAGAAATAACTATGGCTACACCTTC
.,TRBV19,.,TRBJ1-3,CASSFASGNTIYF,TGTGCCAGTAGTTTCGCCTCTGGAAACACCATATATTTT
.,TRBV27,TRBD1,TRBJ1-1,CASRGTGSTEAFF,TGTGCCAGCAGAGGGACAGGGTCGACTGAAGCTTTCTTT
.,TRBV6-5,TRBD2,TRBJ2-2,CASRASGSTGELFF,TGTGCCAGCAGGGCTAGCGGGAGTACCGGGGAGCTGTTTTTT
.,TRBV29-1,TRBD2,TRBJ2-3,CSTLAGGLTDTQYF,TGCAGCACTTTAGCGGGGGGCCTCACAGATACGCAGTATTTT
few,TRBV19,.,TRBJ1-2,CASTDSYRGGGYTF,TGTGCCAGTACTGACAGCTATCGAGGGGGTGGCTACACCTTC
few,TRBV5-5,TRBD1,TRBJ1-3,CASSSERDWGQPDF,TGTGCCAGCAGCTCCGAACGAGATTGGGGACAGCCGGATTTT
.,TRBV4-3,TRBD1,TRBJ2-1,CASSQEWQGAYNEQFF,TGCGCCAGCAGCCAAGAATGGCAGGGGGCTTACAATGAGCAGTTCTTC
.,TRBV12-3/TRBV12-4,.,TRBJ1-5,CASSLGNQPQHF,TGTGCCAGCAGTTTAGGGAATCAGCCCCAGCATTTT
once,TRBV5-6,.,TRBJ1-1,CASSLERVNTEAFF,TGTGCCAGCAGCTTGGAGCGTGTGAACACTGAAGCTTTCTTT
.,TRBV25-1,.,TRBJ1-1,CASSDQGVTEAFF,TGTGCCAGCAGTGATCAGGGTGTGACTGAAGCTTTCTTT
.,TRBV7-2,.,TRBJ1-3,CASSFVYLAGRTGNTIYF,TGTGCCAGCAGCTTTGTTTATCTGGCAGGGCGGACTGGAAACACCATATATTTT
.,TRBV6-5,.,TRBJ2-7,CASSPGPFYEQYF,TGTGCCAGCAGTCCAGGGCCATTCTACGAGCAGTACTTC
.,TRBV7-3,.,TRBJ2-3,CASSPRPAGSDTQYF,TGTGCCAGCAGCCCCCGGCCCGCCGGGTCTGATACGCAGTATTTT
.,TRBV6-2/TRBV6-3,.,TRBJ2-5,CASSYSITTSPETQYF,TGTGCCAGCAGTTACTCGATCACGACTTCCCCAGAGACCCAGTACTTC
.,TRBV7-2,.,TRBJ2-1,CASSPSRLDQFF,TGTGCCAGCAGCCCAAGTAGGCTAGATCAGTTCTTC
.,TRBV4-1,.,TRBJ2-2,CASSQEGVTGELFF,TGCGCCAGCAGCCAAGAAGGGGTCACCGGGGAGCTGTTTTTT
.,TRBV6-4,TRBD1,TRBJ1-4,CASSERDRGREKLFF,TGTGCCAGCAGTGAACGGGACAGGGGGCGCGAAAAACTGTTTTTT
.,TRBV6-5,TRBD1,TRBJ1-2,CASSYSGTGSGYTF,TGTGCCAGCAGTTACTCGGGGACAGGAAGTGGCTACACCTTC
.,TRBV4-3,TRBD2,TRBJ2-1,CASSQAFAILAGGYFNEQFF,TGCGCCAGCAGCCAAGCCTTCGCCATACTAGCGGGGGGTTACTTCAATGAGCAGTTCTTC
.,TRBV2,.,TRBJ1-5,CASSEHRVSNQPQHF,TGTGCCAGCAGTGAACACAGGGTCAGCAATCAGCCCCAGCATTTT
.,TRBV2,.,TRBJ2-7,CASSEWGAPRGAYEQYF,TGTGCCAGCAGTGAATGGGGGGCGCCGCGAGGCGCCTACGAGCAGTACTTC
.,TRBV6-5,TRBD1,TRBJ1-2,CASNPQGENDYTF,TGTGCCAGCAATCCTCAGGGGGAGAACGACTACACCTTC
.,TRBV18,.,TRBJ1-3,CASSPGTSVVWDTIYF,TGTGCCAGCTCACCCGGAACGTCGGTGGTATGGGACACCATATATTTT